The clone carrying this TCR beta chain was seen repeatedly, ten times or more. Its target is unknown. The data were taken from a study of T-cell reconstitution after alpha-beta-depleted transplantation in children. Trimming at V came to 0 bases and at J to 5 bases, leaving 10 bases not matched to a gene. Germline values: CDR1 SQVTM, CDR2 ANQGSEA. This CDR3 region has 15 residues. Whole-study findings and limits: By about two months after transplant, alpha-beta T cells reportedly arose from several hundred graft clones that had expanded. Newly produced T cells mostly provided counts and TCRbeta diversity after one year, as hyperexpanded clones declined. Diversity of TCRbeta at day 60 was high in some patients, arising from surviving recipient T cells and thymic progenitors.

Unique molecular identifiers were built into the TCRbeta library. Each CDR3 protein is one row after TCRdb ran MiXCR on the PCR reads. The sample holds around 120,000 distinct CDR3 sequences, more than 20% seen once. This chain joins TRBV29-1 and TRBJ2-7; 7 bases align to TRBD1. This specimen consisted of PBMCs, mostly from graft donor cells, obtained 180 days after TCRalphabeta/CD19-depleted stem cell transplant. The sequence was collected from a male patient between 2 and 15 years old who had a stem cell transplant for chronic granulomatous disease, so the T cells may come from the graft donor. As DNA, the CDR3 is TGCAGCGTTGAAGACTGGGACAGCACATGGCACGAGCAGTACTTC. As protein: CSVEDWDSTWHEQYF.